The 12 T cell receptor beta chains below all came from one sample that was sequenced in a study of memory B cells and T cells in multiple sclerosis (dated by TCRdb to the late 2010s). For these receptors, no antigen is known. After CFSE-labeled PBMCs were cultured without any stimulus, the autoproliferating (CFSEdim) and non-proliferating (CFSEhi) T cell fractions were each sequenced on their own. In total, more than 45 million CFSE-labeled PBMCs were cultured without stimulus for approximately seven days, after which replicate wells were pooled. The method behind the library was the immunoSEQ multiplex PCR assay. This is the immuneACCESS table as TCRdb keeps it, with only in-frame sequences that have V and J called. A part of the clones is gone; compared with another copy, unresolved V genes explain less than half, and the rest is unexplained. The sample contains 40,000 to 50,000 clones, roughly four fifths of them found a single time. Jointly, the top ten make up about 1.1% of the sample.

The material sequenced was PBMCs from blood kept in culture. The receptor source for this set is a human donor with multiple sclerosis.

The rearrangement joins TRBV5-6 to TRBJ2-1, with 7 nucleotides matching TRBD2. The germline V gene has CDR1 SGHDT and CDR2 YYEEEE. Trimming removed 0 bases from V and 2 bases from J; junction bases left unmatched: 8. The CDR3 totals 17 residues. As DNA, the CDR3 is TGTGCCAGCAGCTTGGCCACAGGACTAGGGCCCTACAATGAGCAGTTCTTC. It is translated as CASSLATGLGPYNEQFF.

The chain couples TRBV11-1 to TRBJ1-6; 7 bases align to TRBD1. The CDR3 loop spans 15 amino acids. The ends lost 7 bases at V and 7 bases at J; junction bases unmatched: 10. Per the germline V gene, CDR1 is SGHAT and CDR2 is FQDESV (reference sequence). This chain's CDR3 is CASTPNRGGNSPLHF. CDR3 DNA sequence: TGTGCCAGCACCCCTAACAGGGGAGGGAATTCACCCCTCCACTTT.

The V gene is TRBV29-1, the J gene TRBJ2-1, with D possibly matching TRBD2 (5 bases). Trimming took off 7 bases at V and 9 bases at J, with 10 bases between the two ends. Germline V gene sequence: CDR1 SQVTM, CDR2 ANQGSEA. This CDR3 spans 10 amino acids. CDR3 nucleotides: TGCAGCGCTCATGAGGGTGAGCAGTTCTTC. Its translation is CSAHEGEQFF.

V is TRBV6-5 and J is TRBJ1-1; D is undetermined. The CDR3 spans 13 residues. CDR1 is MNHEY and CDR2 is SVGAGI in the germline V gene. Trimming took off 7 bases at V and 8 bases at J, with 17 bases between the two ends. CDR3 sequence: CASIPPSGIEAFF. CDR3 sequence (DNA): TGTGCCAGCATACCACCCTCCGGGATAGAAGCTTTCTTT.

The J gene is TRBJ1-1, the V gene TRBV5-1; TRBD1 matches 9 bases. The length of the CDR3 is 13 residues. Germline V CDR1 and CDR2: SGHRS, YFSETQ. With 4 bases clipped from V and 6 bases from J, the junction kept 4 bases outside the gene matches. CDR3 bases: TGCGCCAGCAGCCAGGGACAGGGTTCTGAAGCTTTCTTT. Translated, it gives CASSQGQGSEAFF.

The V and J genes are TRBV16 and TRBJ1-1; a weak D match, TRBD1 (5 bases). CDR3 length: 14 amino acids. Trimming took 1 base from V and 6 from J, leaving 12 bases between them. Germline CDR1 and CDR2: KGHSY and FQNENV. The CDR3, as DNA: TGTGCCAGCAGCCAATTTAAAGGGACCCCTGAAGCTTTCTTT. It translates to CASSQFKGTPEAFF.

V is TRBV5-6 and J is TRBJ1-2; TRBD1 aligns across 8 bases. The CDR3 totals 15 residues. Per the germline V gene, CDR1 is SGHDT and CDR2 is YYEEEE. The J segment lost 7 bases and the V segment lost 4 bases, leaving 12 bases of the junction unmatched. The CDR3 coding sequence is TGTGCCAGCAGCACCCACCGGACAGGGTTTGGTGGCTACACCTTC. Its translation: CASSTHRTGFGGYTF.

The rearrangement joins TRBV19 to TRBJ1-1; D uncertain. Trimming left V 7 bases short and J 0 bases short, with 9 bases between. The CDR3 is 13 amino acids. Per the germline V gene, CDR1 is LNHDA and CDR2 is SQIVND (reference sequence). This chain's CDR3 is CASKARMNTEAFF. The CDR3 DNA follows: TGTGCCAGTAAGGCCAGAATGAACACTGAAGCTTTCTTT.

The gene calls are TRBV9 and TRBJ1-1; D is ambiguous. Trimming removed 4 bases at V and 4 bases at J, with 11 bases between. The CDR3 length is 13 residues. From germline, CDR1 is SGDLS and CDR2 YYNGEE. CDR3 amino acids: CASSLSTGTEAFF. The DNA of the CDR3 is TGTGCCAGCAGCCTTTCGACCGGCACTGAAGCTTTCTTT.

In its sample, this clone was seen a few times. A read error is likely, as this CDR3 ends without the conserved phenylalanine or tryptophan. Because the CDR3's place on the DNA is in doubt, the DNA is left out and the CDR3 is given as listed by TCRdb. The rearrangement uses TRBV7-9 and TRBJ1-2. CDR1 is SEHNR, CDR2 FQNEAQ, per germline (reference sequence). The CDR3 is 12 residues long, counting both termini. This CDR3 is CASSPGVTKRGL.

The chain uses TRBV7-8 and TRBJ2-5, with TRBD2 as a possible D gene (5 bases). The CDR3 spans 14 residues. V was pared by 5 bases and J by 2 bases, with 12 bases between. CDR1 and CDR2 from the germline V gene are SGHVS and FQNEAQ. The CDR3 DNA follows: TGTGCCAGCAGCGTCCTGAGGGCTCAAGAGACCCAGTACTTC. Its translation: CASSVLRAQETQYF.

This clone was found a few times. V gene TRBV7-3 combines with J gene TRBJ2-6; TRBD1 matches 9 bases. This CDR3 is built from 18 residues. With 5 bases clipped from V and 0 bases from J, the junction kept 8 bases outside the gene matches. CDR1 is SGHTA, CDR2 FQGTGA, per germline. The CDR3 here is CASSPLGTGSSGANVLTF. Written as DNA, the CDR3 is TGTGCCAGCAGCCCCCTTGGGACAGGGAGCTCTGGGGCCAACGTCCTGACTTTC.